This T cell receptor (beta chain) was observed in a study of T cells in Graves' hyperthyroidism and ophthalmopathy (dated by TCRdb to between 2019 and 2020). About the full investigation: Peripheral blood samples were taken at the time of initial diagnosis, prior to any treatment. Following sampling, methimazole starting at 30 mg daily was given to hyperthyroidism patients, and high-dose intravenous methylprednisolone was given to ophthalmopathy patients. Prospective prediction of ophthalmopathy was tested in an independent validation cohort of under 20 hyperthyroidism patients and some 17 patients who later progressed to ophthalmopathy. In addition, the study compared T-cell repertoires in thyroid tissue and in blood from roughly 6 Graves' hyperthyroidism patients. TCR V-J signatures able to tell the groups apart were searched for in a discovery cohort of 95 or so patients, of whom over 40 had Graves' ophthalmopathy and 55 to 60 had stable Graves' hyperthyroidism. The paper reports TCR Vbeta CDR3 sequencing of some 140 peripheral blood samples: 40 to 45 ophthalmopathy, approximately 74 hyperthyroidism and approximately 17 progressor patients. For training and testing, the 100 patients in the discovery cohort were randomly divided in a 7:3 ratio.

The hyperthyroidism patients were between 18 and 65 years old and newly diagnosed, with a disease duration of less than 2 months. The study excluded patients with uncontrolled infections, other autoimmune diseases, pregnancy or lactation. Clinical symptoms, serum thyroxine and TRAb, thyroid ultrasound, and orbital computed tomography formed the basis for the diagnoses. Blood from progressor patients was drawn when they were first diagnosed with hyperthyroidism, before any ophthalmopathy symptoms appeared. Ficoll-Paque density gradient centrifugation was used to isolate PBMCs from approximately 10 ml of fresh peripheral blood. Progressor patients were initially diagnosed with Graves' hyperthyroidism and developed ophthalmopathy during follow-up. Total RNA was extracted using Trizol reagent, and RNA quality was assessed on an Agilent 2100 Bioanalyzer. TCR beta CDR3 regions were amplified from RNA transcripts. A first-round RT-PCR of the TCR CDR3 used the HTBI primer set with the Qiagen OneStep RT-PCR kit. The libraries were constructed in a second round of multiplex PCR and then size-selected and purified. Paired-end sequencing of the libraries was performed with 100 bp reads on an Illumina HiSeq2000. The paper's processing steps were these. SOAPnuke was used to process the raw data, with reads discarded if the reads contained adapters or uncalled bases, had a mean Phred below 15, or lacked an exact constant-primer or identifier match. High-quality paired reads were merged with COPE v1.2.5, and unique nucleotide sequences were defined as clonotypes. MiTCR v1.1 was used to align the clonotypes against IMGT TRBV, TRBD and TRBJ reference segments. The analysis included only V-J combinations with a frequency above 0.0001, which together covered roughly 99% of the repertoires. The TCS score was defined as the ratio of F50 (clonal expansion) to E x V (chaos), calculated using BLOSUM62-based TCRdist between CDR3 peptides within each V-J. Welch's t-statistics and random forest reduced 500 to 550 V-J features to 13, which were used in a naive Bayes classifier (R e1071). TCRdb reworked the public reads: Q25 trimming with fastp, MiXCR clone assembly, productive beta chains retained. Rows with one shared CDR3 protein collapse into an entry with the most common genes and DNA. The V and J calls were not made by the authors but by TCRdb's processing. This sample holds around 380,000 distinct CDR3 sequences; roughly 14% were observed only once. The ten largest clones represent less than 25% of the sample.

This clonotype has only a few counts. Its target antigen remains unknown. Per-base quality was not reported, and no clone a single base away is much larger than it. The V end loses 3 bases and the J end loses 3 bases, and a stretch of 12 bases separates them. CDR1 is given as GTSNPN and CDR2 as SVGIG, both from the germline V gene (reference sequence). From its cysteine to its phenylalanine, the CDR3 spans 13 amino acids. Only the CDR3 part of the read is kept: 39 bases, read in frame from the first base. Study-level results and caveats: No statistical method was used to fix the sample size in advance, and group allocation was not hidden from the investigators. In validation, the model predicted progression to ophthalmopathy with around 71% sensitivity and approximately 78% specificity, a median of 6.5 months before onset. Most expanded thyroid clonotypes (frequency above 0.001) were also detected in blood, a finding suggesting that blood repertoires may reflect thyroid immune responses. In cross-validation, a model built on a 13 V-J signature told ophthalmopathy apart from stable hyperthyroidism with about 90% sensitivity and about 81% specificity, and in testing the same model reached 80%/75%.

The chain is assembled from TRBV30 and TRBJ2-7; the D element could tentatively be TRBD1 or TRBD2, as 5 bases agree for each. Sequenced: blood. The sequence was obtained from a man younger than 45 with Graves' hyperthyroidism that later progressed to Graves' ophthalmopathy. The DNA reads as follows: TGTGCCTGGAGCTTGGGGGAAAACTACGAGCAGTACTTC. This codes for CAWSLGENYEQYF.